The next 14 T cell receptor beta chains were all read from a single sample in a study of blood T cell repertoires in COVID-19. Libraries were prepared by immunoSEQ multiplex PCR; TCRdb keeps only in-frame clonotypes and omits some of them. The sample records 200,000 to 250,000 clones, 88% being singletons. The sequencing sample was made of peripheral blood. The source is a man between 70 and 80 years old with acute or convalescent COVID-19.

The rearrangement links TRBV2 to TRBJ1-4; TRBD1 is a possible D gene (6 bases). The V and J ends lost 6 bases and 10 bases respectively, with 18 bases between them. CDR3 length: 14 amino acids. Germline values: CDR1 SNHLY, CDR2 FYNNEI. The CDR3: CASSPDRTYGKLFF. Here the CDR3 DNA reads TGTGCCAGCAGCCCAGACAGGACCTATGGAAAACTGTTTTTT.

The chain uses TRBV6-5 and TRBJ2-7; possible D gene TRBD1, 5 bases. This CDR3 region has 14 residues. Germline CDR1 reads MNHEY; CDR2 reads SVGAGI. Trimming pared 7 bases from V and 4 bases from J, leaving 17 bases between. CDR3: CASIRGAGPYEQYF. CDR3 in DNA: TGTGCCAGCATTAGGGGCGCAGGCCCATACGAGCAGTACTTC.

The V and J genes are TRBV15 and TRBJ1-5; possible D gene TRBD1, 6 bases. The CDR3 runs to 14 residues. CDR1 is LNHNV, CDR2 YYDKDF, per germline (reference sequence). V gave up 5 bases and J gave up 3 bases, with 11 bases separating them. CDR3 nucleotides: TGTGCCACCAGCCTAGGACAGTCCAATCAGCCCCAGCATTTT. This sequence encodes CATSLGQSNQPQHF.

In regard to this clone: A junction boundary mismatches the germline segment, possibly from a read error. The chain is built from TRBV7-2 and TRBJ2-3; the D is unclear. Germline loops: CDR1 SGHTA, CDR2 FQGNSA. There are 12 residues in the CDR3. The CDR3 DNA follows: TGTGCCAGCAGCTTAGTCAGGCCTACGGAGTATTTT. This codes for CASSLVRPTEYF.

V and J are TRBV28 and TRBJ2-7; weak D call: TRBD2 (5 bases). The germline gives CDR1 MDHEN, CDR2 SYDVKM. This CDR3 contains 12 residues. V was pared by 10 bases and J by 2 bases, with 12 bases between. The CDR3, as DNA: TGTGCCACCCAACTAGTCCCCTACGAGCAGTACTTC. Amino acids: CATQLVPYEQYF.

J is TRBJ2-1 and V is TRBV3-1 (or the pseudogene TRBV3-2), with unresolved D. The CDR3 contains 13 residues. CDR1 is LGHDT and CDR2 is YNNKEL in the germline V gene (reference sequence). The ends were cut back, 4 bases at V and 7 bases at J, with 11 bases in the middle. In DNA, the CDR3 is TGTGCCAGCAGCCCGCTTGAACTGAATGAGCAGTTCTTC. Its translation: CASSPLELNEQFF.

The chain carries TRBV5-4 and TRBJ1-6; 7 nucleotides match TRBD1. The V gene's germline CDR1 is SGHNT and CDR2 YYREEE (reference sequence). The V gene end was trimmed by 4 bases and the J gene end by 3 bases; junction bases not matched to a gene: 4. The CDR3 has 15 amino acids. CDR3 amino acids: CASSIGTVYNSPLHF. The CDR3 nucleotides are TGTGCCAGCAGCATAGGGACAGTCTATAATTCACCCCTCCACTTT.

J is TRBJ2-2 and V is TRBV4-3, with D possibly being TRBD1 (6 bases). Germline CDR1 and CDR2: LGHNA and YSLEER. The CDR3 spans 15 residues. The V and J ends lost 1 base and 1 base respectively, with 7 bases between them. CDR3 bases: TGCGCCAGCAGCCAAGGACAGGTGAACACCGGGGAGCTGTTTTTT. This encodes CASSQGQVNTGELFF.

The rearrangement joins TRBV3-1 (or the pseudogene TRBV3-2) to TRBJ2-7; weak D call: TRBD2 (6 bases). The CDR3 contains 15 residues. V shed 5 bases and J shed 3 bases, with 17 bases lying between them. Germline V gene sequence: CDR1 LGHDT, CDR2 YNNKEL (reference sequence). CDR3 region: CASSSGLLTGYEQYF. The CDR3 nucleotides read TGTGCCAGCAGCTCGGGACTCCTAACTGGCTACGAGCAGTACTTC.

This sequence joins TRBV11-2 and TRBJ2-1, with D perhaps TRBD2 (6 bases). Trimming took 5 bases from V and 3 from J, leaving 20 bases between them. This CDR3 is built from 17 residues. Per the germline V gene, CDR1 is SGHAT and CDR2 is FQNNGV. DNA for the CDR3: TGTGCCAGCAGCCCGACGGGGTCCGGACTACGCTACAATGAGCAGTTCTTC. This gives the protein CASSPTGSGLRYNEQFF.

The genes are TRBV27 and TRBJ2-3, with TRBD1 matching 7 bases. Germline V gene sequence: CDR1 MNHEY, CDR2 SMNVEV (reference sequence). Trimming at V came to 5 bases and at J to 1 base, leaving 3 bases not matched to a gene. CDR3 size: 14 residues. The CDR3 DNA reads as TGTGCCAGCAGTCCCGACAGGGGCACAGATACGCAGTATTTT. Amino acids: CASSPDRGTDTQYF.

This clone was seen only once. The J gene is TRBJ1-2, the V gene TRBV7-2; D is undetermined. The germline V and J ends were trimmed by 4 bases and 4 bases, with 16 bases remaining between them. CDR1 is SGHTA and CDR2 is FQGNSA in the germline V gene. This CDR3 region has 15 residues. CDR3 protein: CASSSPLTPSYGYTF. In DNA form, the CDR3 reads TGTGCCAGCAGCTCCCCGTTAACCCCTAGCTATGGCTACACCTTC.

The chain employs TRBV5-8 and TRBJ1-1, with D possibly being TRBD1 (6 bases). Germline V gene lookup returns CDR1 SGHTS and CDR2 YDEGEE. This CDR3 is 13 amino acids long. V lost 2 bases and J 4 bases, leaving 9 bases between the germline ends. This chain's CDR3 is CASSFLGGTEAFF. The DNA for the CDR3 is TGTGCCAGCAGCTTCTTAGGGGGCACTGAAGCTTTCTTT.

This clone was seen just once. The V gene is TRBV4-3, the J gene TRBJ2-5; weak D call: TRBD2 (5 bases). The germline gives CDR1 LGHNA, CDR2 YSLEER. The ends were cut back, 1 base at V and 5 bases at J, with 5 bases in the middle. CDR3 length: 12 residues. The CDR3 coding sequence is TGCGCCAGCAGCCAAGGGAGGGAGACCCAGTACTTC. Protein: CASSQGRETQYF.